The rows below give T cell receptor beta chains drawn from one sample of a study of monozygotic twins with inflammatory bowel disease. Following a re-call of the 5' RACE reads, TCRdb has one entry per CDR3 protein and lacks DNA. This specimen shows 400,000 to 500,000 distinct CDR3 sequences; the ten leading clones hold 2% to 3%. Sequencing was performed on blood. Receptors originate from a human donor with ulcerative colitis or Crohn's disease, or a healthy co-twin of an affected twin (not recorded which). Both conserved end residues are part of each CDR3. The order of the fields is V gene, J gene, CDR3 protein.

TRBV28	TRBJ1-2	CATQVGYGYTF
TRBV19	TRBJ2-3	CASSPRGGLAVQTGGDTQYF
TRBV15	TRBJ2-1	CATSRDMTGEPNEQFF
TRBV6-2/TRBV6-3	TRBJ2-7	CASSYSRRGYEQYF
TRBV24-1	TRBJ2-5	CATGRGLGQETQYF
TRBV7-2	TRBJ1-3	CASSLSLHSGNTIYF
TRBV7-6	TRBJ2-3	CASSLAAGPLAGTQYF
TRBV7-2	TRBJ1-6	CASSLETVYNSPLHF
TRBV19	TRBJ2-1	CASSIRTGGKDEQFF
TRBV5-1	TRBJ2-7	CASSLALKDDEQYF
TRBV6-2/TRBV6-3	TRBJ2-3	CASSYSGTAIWSTDTQYF
TRBV14	TRBJ2-7	CASSQNSVTYYEQYF
TRBV7-9	TRBJ1-3	CASSLNRNTIYF
TRBV5-1	TRBJ1-1	CASSLRQGENIKAFF
TRBV15	TRBJ2-1	CATSRIAGGPNEQFF
TRBV11-2	TRBJ2-3	CASSDLVPGLVVSDTQYF
TRBV29-1	TRBJ2-7	CSVEDPFGGFEQYF
TRBV5-5	TRBJ2-7	CASSSPLGVQQGEQYF
TRBV27	TRBJ2-4	CASSTKPPRGTKNIQYF
TRBV12-3/TRBV12-4	TRBJ2-1	CASRPGQGYNEQFF
TRBV14	TRBJ1-2	CASSQDSPNYGYTF
TRBV28	TRBJ2-7	CASIGAGESYEQYF
TRBV20-1	TRBJ2-1	CSATKGLLAGFYYNEQFF
TRBV7-9	TRBJ2-7	CASSLGGTVQYF
TRBV18	TRBJ2-3	CASSPPGLAGGHSSTDTQYF
TRBV19	TRBJ2-3	CASSQAGSTDTQYF
TRBV2	TRBJ2-7	CASTDRLPLEQYF
TRBV7-2	TRBJ1-2	CASSPEMRVGYTF
TRBV5-1	TRBJ2-7	CVSRDMSSYEQYF
TRBV5-6	TRBJ1-1	CASSWDTGGAEAFF
TRBV15	TRBJ1-3	CATSASRTSSGNTIYF
TRBV28	TRBJ2-2	CASSPLESLGAGELFF
TRBV5-6	TRBJ1-6	CASSVDWGDSPLHF
TRBV6-2/TRBV6-3	TRBJ1-2	CASRRLRDSHYGYTF
TRBV5-1	TRBJ1-2	CASSLMSTGDGYTF
TRBV2	TRBJ2-3	CASRRTPGDTQYF
TRBV28	TRBJ2-7	CASSLPSTRPDEQYF
TRBV27	TRBJ2-1	CASSVGTSGGNEQFF
TRBV30	TRBJ1-2	CALLDSLNYGYTF
TRBV12-3/TRBV12-4	TRBJ2-2	CASSKTGTVGELFF
TRBV27	TRBJ2-1	CASSLIGSGLAGTFF
TRBV29-1	TRBJ1-2	CSADRAYGYTF
TRBV6-5	TRBJ2-7	CASSYSPGTNTYEQYF
TRBV27	TRBJ2-3	CASSFSRLITDTQYF
TRBV3-1	TRBJ2-5	CASSLTSAETQYF
TRBV30	TRBJ2-3	CAWSSVGYTDTQYF
TRBV20-1	TRBJ2-7	CSARGPDGAREQYF
TRBV6-1	TRBJ2-1	CASSPSGGLANEQFF
TRBV7-2	TRBJ1-4	CASSLGAARGEEKLFF
TRBV6-1	TRBJ2-5	CASRPTLREETQYF
TRBV30	TRBJ1-1	CAWKPRGLNTEAFF
TRBV18	TRBJ2-3	CASSPRTGVTDTQYF
TRBV7-9	TRBJ2-2	CASSVGTGSNTGELFF